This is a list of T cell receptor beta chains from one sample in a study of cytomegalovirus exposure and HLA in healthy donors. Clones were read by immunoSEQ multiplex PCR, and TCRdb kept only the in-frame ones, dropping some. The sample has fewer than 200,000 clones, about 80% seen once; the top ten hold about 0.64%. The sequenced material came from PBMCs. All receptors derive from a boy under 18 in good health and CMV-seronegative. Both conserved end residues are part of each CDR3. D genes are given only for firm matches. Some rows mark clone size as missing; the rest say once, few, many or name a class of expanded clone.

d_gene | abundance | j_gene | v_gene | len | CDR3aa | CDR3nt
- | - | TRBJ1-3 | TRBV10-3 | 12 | CATRDSGNTIYF | TGTGCCACCCGGGACTCTGGAAACACCATATATTTT
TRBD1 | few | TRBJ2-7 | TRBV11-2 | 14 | CASSRTGAGYEQYF | TGTGCCAGCAGCCGGACAGGGGCCGGCTACGAGCAGTACTTC
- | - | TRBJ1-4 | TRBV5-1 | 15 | CASSLDGREGEKLFF | TGCGCCAGCAGCTTGGATGGGAGGGAGGGTGAAAAACTGTTTTTT
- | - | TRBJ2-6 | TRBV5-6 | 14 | CASSLRGTTNVLTF | TGTGCCAGCAGCTTGAGGGGGACGACCAACGTCCTGACTTTC
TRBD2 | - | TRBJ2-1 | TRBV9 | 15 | CASSVGGGVGNEQFF | TGTGCCAGCAGCGTAGGCGGGGGGGTTGGCAATGAGCAGTTCTTC
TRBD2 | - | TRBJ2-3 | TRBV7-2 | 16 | CASSLVETSLTDTQYF | TGTGCCAGCAGCTTAGTGGAGACTAGCCTCACAGATACGCAGTATTTT
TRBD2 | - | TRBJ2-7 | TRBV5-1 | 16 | CASSFRTSGDGYEQYF | TGCGCCAGCAGCTTCAGGACTAGCGGGGATGGTTACGAGCAGTACTTC
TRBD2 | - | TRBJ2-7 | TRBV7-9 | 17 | CSSSFGMTGLADYEQYF | TGTTCCAGCAGCTTTGGGATGACGGGACTAGCAGACTACGAGCAGTACTTC
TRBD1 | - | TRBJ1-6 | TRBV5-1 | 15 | CASSFTAGGNSPLHF | TGCGCCAGCAGCTTTACGGCAGGGGGCAATTCACCCCTCCACTTT
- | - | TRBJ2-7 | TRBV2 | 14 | CATGTTRSSYEQYF | TGTGCCACCGGGACAACAAGAAGCTCCTACGAGCAGTACTTC
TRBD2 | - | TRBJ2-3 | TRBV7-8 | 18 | CASSFAASGGPHINTQYF | TGTGCCAGCAGCTTCGCGGCCAGCGGGGGCCCACACATCAATACGCAGTATTTT
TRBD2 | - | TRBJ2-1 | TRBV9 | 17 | CASSAPLTSGSSDEQFF | TGTGCCAGCAGCGCCCCACTGACTAGCGGGAGTAGTGATGAGCAGTTCTTC
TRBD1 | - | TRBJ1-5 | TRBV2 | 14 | CASSPTGTGQPQHF | TGTGCCAGCAGCCCGACAGGGACAGGCCAGCCCCAGCATTTT
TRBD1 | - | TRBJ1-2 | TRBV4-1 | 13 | CASSTWDREGYTF | TGCGCCAGCAGCACCTGGGACAGGGAAGGCTACACCTTC
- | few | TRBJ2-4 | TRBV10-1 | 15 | CASTTQGGDKNIQYF | TGCGCCAGCACCACACAGGGGGGGGACAAAAACATTCAGTACTTC
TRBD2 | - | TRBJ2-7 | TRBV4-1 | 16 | CASSQVVPSGAGEQYF | TGCGCCAGCAGCCAAGTGGTGCCTAGCGGGGCGGGGGAGCAGTACTTC
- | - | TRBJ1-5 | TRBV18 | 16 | CASSQAASAANQPQHF | TGTGCCAGCTCCCAGGCAGCATCGGCAGCAAATCAGCCCCAGCATTTT
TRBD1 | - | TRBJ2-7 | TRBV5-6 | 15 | CASSLAGTGADEQYF | TGTGCCAGCAGCCTGGCGGGGACAGGGGCTGACGAGCAGTACTTC
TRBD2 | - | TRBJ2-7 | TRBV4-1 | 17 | CASSQDETSGNTYEQYF | TGCGCCAGCAGCCAAGATGAGACTAGCGGGAATACCTACGAGCAGTACTTC
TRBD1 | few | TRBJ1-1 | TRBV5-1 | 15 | CASSLQQGAGTEAFF | TGCGCCAGCAGCTTACAACAGGGGGCCGGAACTGAAGCTTTCTTT
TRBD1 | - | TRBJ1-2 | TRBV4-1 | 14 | CASSPGQGDYGYTF | TGCGCCAGCAGCCCGGGACAGGGGGATTATGGCTACACCTTC
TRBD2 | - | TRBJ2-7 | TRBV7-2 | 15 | CASSITGTSENEQYF | TGTGCCAGCAGCATTACCGGGACTAGCGAAAACGAGCAGTACTTC
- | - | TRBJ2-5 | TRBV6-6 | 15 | CASSYHGRRGETQYF | TGTGCCAGCAGTTACCACGGCCGGCGAGGGGAGACCCAGTACTTC
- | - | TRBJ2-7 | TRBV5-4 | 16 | CASSPRRNSVSYEQYF | TGTGCCAGCAGCCCGCGTCGTAACTCCGTATCCTACGAGCAGTACTTC
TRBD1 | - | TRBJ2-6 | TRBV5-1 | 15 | CASSVTGVGANVLTF | TGCGCCAGCAGCGTCACAGGGGTAGGGGCCAACGTCCTGACTTTC
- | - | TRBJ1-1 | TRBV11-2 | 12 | CASSPTGFEAFF | TGTGCCAGCAGCCCTACAGGGTTTGAAGCTTTCTTT
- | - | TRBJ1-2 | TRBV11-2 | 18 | CASSLSLGVQGPSGGYTF | TGTGCCAGCAGCTTAAGTTTGGGGGTACAGGGCCCCTCTGGTGGCTACACCTTC
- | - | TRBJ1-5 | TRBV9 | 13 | CASSVAPDQPQHF | TGTGCCAGCAGCGTAGCTCCCGATCAGCCCCAGCATTTT
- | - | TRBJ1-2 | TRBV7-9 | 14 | CASSPGDYNYGYTF | TGTGCCAGCAGCCCCGGAGATTATAACTATGGCTACACCTTC
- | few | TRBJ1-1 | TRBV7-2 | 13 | CASSWTANTEAFF | TGTGCCAGCAGCTGGACAGCGAACACTGAAGCTTTCTTT